These T cell receptor beta chains were read from a single sample in a study of T cell repertoires in cytomegalovirus infection. TCRdb re-called the reads through MiXCR, storing one row per CDR3 protein. This table holds approximately 280,000 distinct CDR3 sequences, less than 25% found once. These receptors' antigens are unknown. The sample here was cultured PBMCs, taken from culture after CMV antigen stimulation. The receptors stem from a human donor in good health (CMV status not recorded). Some clones in this sample may be carry-over from other donors' samples. The conserved cysteine and the conserved F or W are not part of the CDR3 here.

J gene: TRBJ1-4; V gene: TRBV24-1; CDR3 protein: ATSQGGRRNEKLF
J gene: TRBJ1-2; V gene: TRBV7-4; CDR3 protein: ASSLEGVYGYT
J gene: TRBJ2-3; V gene: TRBV7-9; CDR3 protein: ASSTGTSLGDTQY
J gene: TRBJ2-7; V gene: TRBV7-8; CDR3 protein: ASSFWASGRAIEQY
J gene: TRBJ2-7; V gene: TRBV6-2/TRBV6-3; CDR3 protein: ASIYQMLNYEQY
J gene: TRBJ2-5; V gene: TRBV7-2; CDR3 protein: ASSSPRLAGGPETQY
J gene: TRBJ1-1; V gene: TRBV11-3; CDR3 protein: ASSQVGTEAF
J gene: TRBJ2-2; V gene: TRBV11-3; CDR3 protein: ASSPGAGRGTSGRWTGELF
J gene: TRBJ2-3; V gene: TRBV7-9; CDR3 protein: ASSLLTSGRSDTQY
J gene: TRBJ2-7; V gene: TRBV20-1; CDR3 protein: SATSGGVSYEQY
J gene: TRBJ2-1; V gene: TRBV7-2; CDR3 protein: ASSLGGSWTEQF
J gene: TRBJ1-5; V gene: TRBV19; CDR3 protein: ASKQGLGNQPQH
J gene: TRBJ1-3; V gene: TRBV19; CDR3 protein: ASSIKDLGAGNTIY
J gene: TRBJ1-1; V gene: TRBV28; CDR3 protein: ASLGQGFTEAF
J gene: TRBJ2-1; V gene: TRBV7-2; CDR3 protein: ASSFVSRLNNEQF
J gene: TRBJ2-2; V gene: TRBV27; CDR3 protein: ASSLLGQGWGTGELF
J gene: TRBJ2-2; V gene: TRBV4-1; CDR3 protein: DSSHRENTGELF
J gene: TRBJ2-1; V gene: TRBV4-3; CDR3 protein: ASSQDPNSYNEQF
J gene: TRBJ2-5; V gene: TRBV11-2; CDR3 protein: ASSLDRVAGGAETQY
J gene: TRBJ2-7; V gene: TRBV6-5; CDR3 protein: ASSYGRVAYEQY
J gene: TRBJ2-3; V gene: TRBV28; CDR3 protein: ASRSRLRGADTQY
J gene: TRBJ2-7; V gene: TRBV5-1; CDR3 protein: ASRTGTGVVEQY
J gene: TRBJ2-1; V gene: TRBV7-2; CDR3 protein: ASSLDRGRHNEQF
J gene: TRBJ2-5; V gene: TRBV12-3/TRBV12-4; CDR3 protein: ASKPMGQDETQY
J gene: TRBJ2-3; V gene: TRBV7-8; CDR3 protein: ASSALAGGSSDTQY
J gene: TRBJ2-7; V gene: TRBV6-2/TRBV6-3; CDR3 protein: ASSSHSGLAGYEQY
J gene: TRBJ1-4; V gene: TRBV7-9; CDR3 protein: AGTRQVNEKLF
J gene: TRBJ1-2; V gene: TRBV28; CDR3 protein: ASSTGPYNYGYT
J gene: TRBJ2-3; V gene: TRBV7-2; CDR3 protein: ASSSSGGSGTDTQY
J gene: TRBJ2-2; V gene: TRBV12-3/TRBV12-4; CDR3 protein: ASRIGGSRAGELF
J gene: TRBJ2-7; V gene: TRBV28; CDR3 protein: ASNLAGVWGYEQY
J gene: TRBJ2-2; V gene: TRBV7-9; CDR3 protein: ASRDSTANTGELF
J gene: TRBJ2-5; V gene: TRBV10-2; CDR3 protein: ASSEFGQAQETQY
J gene: TRBJ1-1; V gene: TRBV20-1; CDR3 protein: SARLGRLGVNTEAF
J gene: TRBJ1-3; V gene: TRBV5-6; CDR3 protein: ASSGTGQGTGNTIY
J gene: TRBJ1-2; V gene: TRBV19; CDR3 protein: ASSGGLSSYGYT
J gene: TRBJ1-2; V gene: TRBV15; CDR3 protein: AAGGRIYGYT
J gene: TRBJ2-2; V gene: TRBV4-1; CDR3 protein: ASSLGREGGTGELF
J gene: TRBJ2-1; V gene: TRBV7-8; CDR3 protein: ASSFAGTGANEQF
J gene: TRBJ2-3; V gene: TRBV15; CDR3 protein: ATSWTVFAYTQY
J gene: TRBJ2-3; V gene: TRBV12-3/TRBV12-4; CDR3 protein: ASSLETRGY
J gene: TRBJ2-1; V gene: TRBV7-8; CDR3 protein: ASSSDRGSIDEQF
J gene: TRBJ2-7; V gene: TRBV15; CDR3 protein: ATSRDLRERFREQY
J gene: TRBJ2-4; V gene: TRBV7-2; CDR3 protein: ASSPGRTKNIQY
J gene: TRBJ2-1; V gene: TRBV28; CDR3 protein: APAERSKGPTYHEQF
J gene: TRBJ1-1; V gene: TRBV19; CDR3 protein: ASSEEQGYTEAF
J gene: TRBJ2-3; V gene: TRBV7-2; CDR3 protein: ASSSSTDTQY
J gene: TRBJ2-7; V gene: TRBV27; CDR3 protein: ASRFRGEQY
J gene: TRBJ2-3; V gene: TRBV7-2; CDR3 protein: ASSLLLAGTDTQY
J gene: TRBJ1-2; V gene: TRBV6-1; CDR3 protein: ASSSVRSYGYT
J gene: TRBJ2-3; V gene: TRBV7-9; CDR3 protein: ASTRGRASDTQY
J gene: TRBJ1-2; V gene: TRBV6-5; CDR3 protein: ASRGTQDRGRYHYGYT
J gene: TRBJ2-3; V gene: TRBV7-2; CDR3 protein: ASSFEGTGGDTQY
J gene: TRBJ2-2; V gene: TRBV6-2/TRBV6-3; CDR3 protein: ASRGTALTGELF